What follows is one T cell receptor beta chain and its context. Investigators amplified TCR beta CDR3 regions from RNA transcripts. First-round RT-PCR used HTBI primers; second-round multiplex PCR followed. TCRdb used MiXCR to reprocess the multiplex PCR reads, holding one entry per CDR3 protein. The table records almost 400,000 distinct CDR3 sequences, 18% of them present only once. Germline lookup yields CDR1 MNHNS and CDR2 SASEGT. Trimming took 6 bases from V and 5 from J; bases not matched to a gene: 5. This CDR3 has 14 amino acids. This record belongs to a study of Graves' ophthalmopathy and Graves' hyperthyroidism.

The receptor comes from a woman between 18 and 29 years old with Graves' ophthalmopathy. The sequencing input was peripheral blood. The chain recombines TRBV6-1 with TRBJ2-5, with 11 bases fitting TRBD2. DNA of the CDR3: TGTGCCAGCAGACGGACTAGCGGGTCGGAGACCCAGTACTTC. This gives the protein CASRRTSGSETQYF.